Below, one TCR beta chain is given with its context. What it recognizes is unknown. Some clones are missing from TCRdb's copy, which holds only in-frame ones; the method was immunoSEQ multiplex PCR. This table has some 190,000 clones, 90% to 95% appearing once. This CDR3 comprises 13 residues. V lost 3 bases to trimming and J lost 4 bases, with 9 bases between them. The sample belongs to a study of T cell responses to AZD1222 COVID-19 vaccine. Study-wide points: Two AZD1222 administrations were followed by greater Spike-specific TCR breadth and depth. Repertoire sampling was restricted to post-peak T cell response timepoints. Among AZD1222 vaccinees, only 5 to 7 were seropositive at baseline.

This clonotype originated in an adult who received the AZD1222 COVID-19 vaccine. Here the sequenced sample was peripheral blood, taken 28 days after the second AZD1222 dose. This chain links TRBV12-3 or TRBV12-4 with TRBJ2-5; D is unclear. CDR3 region: CASSFRQGETQYF. CDR3 DNA sequence: TGTGCCAGCAGTTTTCGGCAAGGAGAGACCCAGTACTTC.